Listed below are T cell receptor beta chains from one sample, sequenced in a study of T cells in Graves' hyperthyroidism and ophthalmopathy. TCRdb redid the calling of the multiplex PCR reads with MiXCR, one entry per CDR3 protein. The sample holds 250,000 to 350,000 distinct CDR3 sequences; over 20% are singletons and the top ten take roughly 60%. The sequenced sample consisted of blood. The receptors come from a man aged 30 to 39 with Graves' ophthalmopathy. The CDR3 runs from the conserved cysteine through the conserved F or W. D genes are given only for firm matches. Size is stated for part of the rows, as once, few or many counts, or as a class when the clone is expanded.

D gene: NA; clone size: many; V gene: TRBV7-6; J gene: TRBJ2-1; CDR3 DNA: TGTGCCAGCAGCTTAGCAACGGGACGGAACAATGAGCAGTTCTTC; CDR3 protein: CASSLATGRNNEQFF
D gene: TRBD2; clone size: NA; V gene: TRBV28; J gene: TRBJ2-3; CDR3 DNA: TGTGCCAGCAGTTTATCTCGACTAGCGGAGAGCACAGATACGCAGTATTTT; CDR3 protein: CASSLSRLAESTDTQYF
D gene: NA; clone size: NA; V gene: TRBV18; J gene: TRBJ2-1; CDR3 DNA: TGTGCCAGCTCAGCCGACCGGGAGACCTTCAACAATGAGCAGTTCTTC; CDR3 protein: CASSADRETFNNEQFF
D gene: NA; clone size: few; V gene: TRBV7-3; J gene: TRBJ1-3; CDR3 DNA: TGTGCCAGCAGCTTAATGGGCCCCCCTTTAACTTCTGGAAACACCATATATTTT; CDR3 protein: CASSLMGPPLTSGNTIYF
D gene: TRBD2; clone size: NA; V gene: TRBV6-1; J gene: TRBJ2-3; CDR3 DNA: TGTGCCAGCAGTTTTCGAAGCGGGAGCGAGACAGATACGCAGTATTTT; CDR3 protein: CASSFRSGSETDTQYF
D gene: NA; clone size: few; V gene: TRBV28; J gene: TRBJ2-5; CDR3 DNA: TGTGCCAGCAGTTTAGAGGGAGGCGGGGCCCAAGAGACCCAGTACTTC; CDR3 protein: CASSLEGGGAQETQYF
D gene: NA; clone size: NA; V gene: TRBV29-1; J gene: TRBJ2-6; CDR3 DNA: TGCAGCGTCGGTATGGCCTCTGGGGCCAACGTCCTGACTTTC; CDR3 protein: CSVGMASGANVLTF
D gene: TRBD2; clone size: few; V gene: TRBV6-1; J gene: TRBJ2-1; CDR3 DNA: TGTTCTTCACGGCCTAGCGGGGGGGGGAATGAGCAGTTCTTC; CDR3 protein: CSSRPSGGGNEQFF
D gene: TRBD2; clone size: few; V gene: TRBV4-1; J gene: TRBJ2-1; CDR3 DNA: TGCGCCAGCAGCCAGGCTAGCGGGTACCCCTACAATGAGCAGTTCTTC; CDR3 protein: CASSQASGYPYNEQFF
D gene: TRBD1; clone size: NA; V gene: TRBV20-1; J gene: TRBJ2-7; CDR3 DNA: TGCAGTGTCAACAAACCGGGACAGGGATACGAGCAGTACTTC; CDR3 protein: CSVNKPGQGYEQYF
D gene: TRBD1; clone size: NA; V gene: TRBV18; J gene: TRBJ2-3; CDR3 DNA: TGTGCCAGCTCACCACAAGACAGGGGGCGCCGGACAGATACGCAGTATTTT; CDR3 protein: CASSPQDRGRRTDTQYF
D gene: NA; clone size: NA; V gene: TRBV6-1; J gene: TRBJ1-1; CDR3 DNA: TGTGCCAGCAGTGAGAGGGACACTGAAGCTTTCTTT; CDR3 protein: CASSERDTEAFF
D gene: NA; clone size: NA; V gene: TRBV7-2; J gene: TRBJ2-4; CDR3 DNA: TGTGCCAGCAGCTTCGGGGCGGGGAGTTCGGGCCAAAACATTCAGTACTTC; CDR3 protein: CASSFGAGSSGQNIQYF
D gene: NA; clone size: NA; V gene: TRBV5-6; J gene: TRBJ1-3; CDR3 DNA: TGTGCCAGCAGCCCCCCAGGGGCCGGAAACACCATATATTTT; CDR3 protein: CASSPPGAGNTIYF
D gene: TRBD1; clone size: many; V gene: TRBV20-1; J gene: TRBJ2-7; CDR3 DNA: TGCAGTGCTAGACCTTCGGACAGGGACGGTTACGAGCAGTACTTC; CDR3 protein: CSARPSDRDGYEQYF
D gene: TRBD1; clone size: NA; V gene: TRBV2; J gene: TRBJ1-1; CDR3 DNA: TGTGCCAGCAGTGAAGGGTCAGGGGGCGAAGCTTTCTTT; CDR3 protein: CASSEGSGGEAFF
D gene: TRBD2; clone size: NA; V gene: TRBV19; J gene: TRBJ2-1; CDR3 DNA: TGTGCCAGTACAAGCGGGAGGAATGAGCAGTTCTTC; CDR3 protein: CASTSGRNEQFF
D gene: NA; clone size: many; V gene: TRBV18; J gene: TRBJ2-5; CDR3 DNA: TGTGCCAGCGGACAAGAGACCCAGTACTTC; CDR3 protein: CASGQETQYF
D gene: NA; clone size: many; V gene: TRBV11-2; J gene: TRBJ2-3; CDR3 DNA: TGTGCCAGCAGCTTAGTAGCGGAAAGCACAGATACGCAGTATTTT; CDR3 protein: CASSLVAESTDTQYF
D gene: TRBD2; clone size: NA; V gene: TRBV14; J gene: TRBJ2-5; CDR3 DNA: TGTGCCAGCAGCCCGACTAGCGGATACCAAGAGACCCAGTACTTC; CDR3 protein: CASSPTSGYQETQYF
D gene: TRBD1; clone size: many; V gene: TRBV12-3/TRBV12-4; J gene: TRBJ1-2; CDR3 DNA: TGTGCCAGCAGTCCCGCGACAGGGGGGATAAATGGCTACACCTTC; CDR3 protein: CASSPATGGINGYTF
D gene: NA; clone size: NA; V gene: TRBV7-3; J gene: TRBJ2-5; CDR3 DNA: TGTGCCAGCAGCTTAACGGGGTCAGTCCAAGAGACCCAGTACTTC; CDR3 protein: CASSLTGSVQETQYF
D gene: TRBD1; clone size: few; V gene: TRBV18; J gene: TRBJ1-6; CDR3 DNA: TGTGCCAGCTCACCTTTAAGGACAGGGGATTCACCCCTCCACTTT; CDR3 protein: CASSPLRTGDSPLHF
D gene: TRBD1; clone size: many; V gene: TRBV6-1; J gene: TRBJ1-5; CDR3 DNA: TGTGCCAGCAGACCGACGGACAGGGAAGGGGATCAGCCCCAGCATTTT; CDR3 protein: CASRPTDREGDQPQHF
D gene: NA; clone size: NA; V gene: TRBV18; J gene: TRBJ2-1; CDR3 DNA: TGTGCCAGCTCACCACCGTCCCAGGGAAGATACAATGAGCAGTTCTTC; CDR3 protein: CASSPPSQGRYNEQFF
D gene: TRBD1; clone size: few; V gene: TRBV6-1; J gene: TRBJ2-7; CDR3 DNA: TGTGCCAGCATTCCGGGACAGGGGGCAGGCGAGCAGTACTTC; CDR3 protein: CASIPGQGAGEQYF
D gene: NA; clone size: many; V gene: TRBV11-2; J gene: TRBJ2-1; CDR3 DNA: TGTGCCAGCAGCCCAGTTACGTGGGCACCTCTGTACAATGAGCAGTTCTTC; CDR3 protein: CASSPVTWAPLYNEQFF
D gene: TRBD2; clone size: NA; V gene: TRBV12-3/TRBV12-4; J gene: TRBJ2-7; CDR3 DNA: TGTGCCAGCAGTCCTCCGGGGGGGCCCTACAACGAGCAGTACTTC; CDR3 protein: CASSPPGGPYNEQYF
D gene: NA; clone size: many; V gene: TRBV11-2; J gene: TRBJ2-7; CDR3 DNA: TGTGCCAGCAGCTTAATGGGGTCCGAGCAGTACTTC; CDR3 protein: CASSLMGSEQYF
D gene: NA; clone size: many; V gene: TRBV3-1; J gene: TRBJ1-1; CDR3 DNA: TGTGCCAGCAGCCAAGATTGGAGTCTTCTGAACACTGAAGCTTTCTTT; CDR3 protein: CASSQDWSLLNTEAFF
D gene: TRBD2; clone size: many; V gene: TRBV20-1; J gene: TRBJ2-3; CDR3 DNA: TGCAGTGCTTCCTCGGGACTAGCTTTTGGAGGCGATACGCAGTATTTT; CDR3 protein: CSASSGLAFGGDTQYF
D gene: TRBD2; clone size: few; V gene: TRBV2; J gene: TRBJ2-3; CDR3 DNA: TGTGCCAGCAGTGAATCGAGCGGGAGGACCTTTGGCGATACGCAGTATTTT; CDR3 protein: CASSESSGRTFGDTQYF
D gene: TRBD2; clone size: few; V gene: TRBV7-3; J gene: TRBJ2-1; CDR3 DNA: TGTGCCAGCAGCGCCGATTGGGGCGGGAGCGATGAGCAGTTCTTC; CDR3 protein: CASSADWGGSDEQFF
D gene: TRBD1; clone size: few; V gene: TRBV6-1; J gene: TRBJ2-3; CDR3 DNA: TGTGCCAGCAGAGTAACAGGGGGAATAGATACGCAGTATTTT; CDR3 protein: CASRVTGGIDTQYF
D gene: NA; clone size: many; V gene: TRBV18; J gene: TRBJ2-2; CDR3 DNA: TGTGCCAGCCAAACGACAGGCGCCACCGGGGAGCTGTTTTTT; CDR3 protein: CASQTTGATGELFF
D gene: TRBD1; clone size: NA; V gene: TRBV20-1; J gene: TRBJ1-2; CDR3 DNA: TGCAGTGTCCCAATGACAGGGGGCGTTGGCTACACCTTC; CDR3 protein: CSVPMTGGVGYTF
D gene: NA; clone size: NA; V gene: TRBV19; J gene: TRBJ1-1; CDR3 DNA: TGTGCCAGTAGTGACTACATGAACACTGAAGCTTTCTTT; CDR3 protein: CASSDYMNTEAFF
D gene: TRBD1; clone size: NA; V gene: TRBV20-1; J gene: TRBJ2-7; CDR3 DNA: TGCAGTGCAGCTCCCGGGACAGGCTCCTACGAGCAGTACTTC; CDR3 protein: CSAAPGTGSYEQYF
D gene: NA; clone size: NA; V gene: TRBV2; J gene: TRBJ2-5; CDR3 DNA: TGTGCCAGGAGGACAGATGCGGCGCAGACCCAGTACTTC; CDR3 protein: CARRTDAAQTQYF
D gene: TRBD1; clone size: few; V gene: TRBV28; J gene: TRBJ1-4; CDR3 DNA: TGTGCCAGCACCGCGACAGGGGGAGATCAAAAACTGTTTTTT; CDR3 protein: CASTATGGDQKLFF
D gene: NA; clone size: few; V gene: TRBV6-1; J gene: TRBJ2-1; CDR3 DNA: TGTGCCAGCAGTGGGGCCTCAGGGTACAATGAGCAGTTCTTC; CDR3 protein: CASSGASGYNEQFF
D gene: NA; clone size: many; V gene: TRBV30; J gene: TRBJ2-7; CDR3 DNA: TGTGCCTGGAGTCCCGAGAGCTCCTACGAGCAGTACTTC; CDR3 protein: CAWSPESSYEQYF
D gene: NA; clone size: many; V gene: TRBV12-3/TRBV12-4; J gene: TRBJ1-2; CDR3 DNA: TGTGCCAGCAGTCCGCCCCAGGGGCGCGGCTACACCTTC; CDR3 protein: CASSPPQGRGYTF
D gene: TRBD1; clone size: many; V gene: TRBV20-1; J gene: TRBJ1-1; CDR3 DNA: TGCAGTGCACAAGCCAGGGGGCGGTTAACTGAAGCTTTCTTT; CDR3 protein: CSAQARGRLTEAFF
D gene: NA; clone size: few; V gene: TRBV9; J gene: TRBJ2-2; CDR3 DNA: TGTGCCAGCAGCGTAGACGGGATTCGCACCGGGGAGCTGTTTTTT; CDR3 protein: CASSVDGIRTGELFF
D gene: NA; clone size: few; V gene: TRBV12-5; J gene: TRBJ2-7; CDR3 DNA: TGTGCTAGTGGTGCGGGGTACGAGCAGTACTTC; CDR3 protein: CASGAGYEQYF
D gene: NA; clone size: many; V gene: TRBV11-3; J gene: TRBJ1-1; CDR3 DNA: TGTGCCAGCAGCCACTGGAGCGCTGAAGCTTTCTTT; CDR3 protein: CASSHWSAEAFF
D gene: TRBD1; clone size: NA; V gene: TRBV7-9; J gene: TRBJ2-7; CDR3 DNA: TGTGCCAGCAGCTTGGGTTCGACAGGGGGGGACGAGCAGTACTTC; CDR3 protein: CASSLGSTGGDEQYF
D gene: TRBD2; clone size: many; V gene: TRBV7-2; J gene: TRBJ2-1; CDR3 DNA: TGTGCCAGCAGCCCAGACAGCGGGAGAAATGAGCAGTTCTTC; CDR3 protein: CASSPDSGRNEQFF
D gene: NA; clone size: many; V gene: TRBV27; J gene: TRBJ2-1; CDR3 DNA: TGTGCCAGCAGTATTAGATTAACCAACCGAGTATCCTACAATGAGCAGTTCTTC; CDR3 protein: CASSIRLTNRVSYNEQFF
D gene: NA; clone size: NA; V gene: TRBV6-1; J gene: TRBJ1-5; CDR3 DNA: TGTGCCAGCAGTGAGGGGCACCTGATGGGCAATCAGCCCCAGCATTTT; CDR3 protein: CASSEGHLMGNQPQHF
D gene: NA; clone size: many; V gene: TRBV9; J gene: TRBJ2-1; CDR3 DNA: TGTGCCAGCAGCGTATCTCAGGGCAACAATGAGCAGTTCTTC; CDR3 protein: CASSVSQGNNEQFF
D gene: TRBD2; clone size: few; V gene: TRBV10-3; J gene: TRBJ2-7; CDR3 DNA: TGTGCCATCAGCGAGACTAGCCCGGGAGTGGGTGAGCAGTACTTC; CDR3 protein: CAISETSPGVGEQYF